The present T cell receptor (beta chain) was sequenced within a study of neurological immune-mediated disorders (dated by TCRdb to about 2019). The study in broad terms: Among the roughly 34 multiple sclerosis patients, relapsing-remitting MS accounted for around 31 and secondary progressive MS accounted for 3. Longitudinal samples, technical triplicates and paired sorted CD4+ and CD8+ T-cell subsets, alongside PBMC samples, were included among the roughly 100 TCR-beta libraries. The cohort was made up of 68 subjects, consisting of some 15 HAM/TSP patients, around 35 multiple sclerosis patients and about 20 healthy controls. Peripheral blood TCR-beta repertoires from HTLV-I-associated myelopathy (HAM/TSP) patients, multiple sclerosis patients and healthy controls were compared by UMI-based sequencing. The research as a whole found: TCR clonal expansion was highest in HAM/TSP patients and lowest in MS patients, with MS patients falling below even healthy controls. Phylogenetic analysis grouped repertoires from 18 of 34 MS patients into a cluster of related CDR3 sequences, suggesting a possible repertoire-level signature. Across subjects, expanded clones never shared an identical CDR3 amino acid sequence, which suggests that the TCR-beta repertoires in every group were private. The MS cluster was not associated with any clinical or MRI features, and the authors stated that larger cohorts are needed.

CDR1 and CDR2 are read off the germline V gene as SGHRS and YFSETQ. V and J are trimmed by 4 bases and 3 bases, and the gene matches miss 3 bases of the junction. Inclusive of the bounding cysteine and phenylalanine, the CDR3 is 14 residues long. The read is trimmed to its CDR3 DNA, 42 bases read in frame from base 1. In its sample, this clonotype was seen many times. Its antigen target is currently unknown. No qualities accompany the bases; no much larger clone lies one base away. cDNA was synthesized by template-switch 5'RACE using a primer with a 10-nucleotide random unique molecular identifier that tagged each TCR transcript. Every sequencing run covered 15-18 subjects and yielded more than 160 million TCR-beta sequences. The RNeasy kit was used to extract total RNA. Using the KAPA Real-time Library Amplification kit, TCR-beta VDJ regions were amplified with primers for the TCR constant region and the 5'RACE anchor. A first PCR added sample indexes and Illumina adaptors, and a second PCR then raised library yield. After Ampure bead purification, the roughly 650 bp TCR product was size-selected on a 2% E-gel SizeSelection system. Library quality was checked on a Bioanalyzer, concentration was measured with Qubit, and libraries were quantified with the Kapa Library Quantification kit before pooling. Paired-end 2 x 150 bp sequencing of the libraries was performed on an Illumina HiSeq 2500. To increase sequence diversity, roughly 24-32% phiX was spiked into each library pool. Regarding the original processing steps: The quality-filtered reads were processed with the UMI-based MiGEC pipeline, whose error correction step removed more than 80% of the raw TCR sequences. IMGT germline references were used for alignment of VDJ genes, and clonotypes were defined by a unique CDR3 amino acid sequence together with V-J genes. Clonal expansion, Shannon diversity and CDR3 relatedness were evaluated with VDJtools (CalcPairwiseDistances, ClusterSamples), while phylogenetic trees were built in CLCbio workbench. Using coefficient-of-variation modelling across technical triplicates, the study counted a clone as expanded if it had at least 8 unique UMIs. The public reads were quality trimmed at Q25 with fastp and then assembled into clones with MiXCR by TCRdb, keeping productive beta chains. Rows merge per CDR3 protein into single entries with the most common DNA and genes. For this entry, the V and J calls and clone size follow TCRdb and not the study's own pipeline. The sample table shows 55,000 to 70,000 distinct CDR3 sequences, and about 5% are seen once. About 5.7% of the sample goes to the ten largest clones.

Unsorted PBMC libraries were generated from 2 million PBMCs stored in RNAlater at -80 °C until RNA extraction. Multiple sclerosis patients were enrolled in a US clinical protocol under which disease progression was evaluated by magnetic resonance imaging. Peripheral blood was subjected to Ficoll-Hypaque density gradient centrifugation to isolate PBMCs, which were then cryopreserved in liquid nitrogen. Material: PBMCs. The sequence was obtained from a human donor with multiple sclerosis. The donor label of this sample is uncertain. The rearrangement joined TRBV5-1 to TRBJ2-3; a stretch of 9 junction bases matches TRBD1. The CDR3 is CASSPGQGTDTQYF. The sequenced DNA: TGCGCCAGCAGCCCGGGACAGGGAACAGATACGCAGTATTTT.